What follows is one T cell receptor (beta chain) and its context. Antigen specificity is unknown. The entry originates in a study of cytomegalovirus exposure and HLA in healthy donors. The overall study: Around 80 million unique TCR sequences came from HLA-typed donors in an early release. Overall study findings and caveats: It is likely that the observed cluster of highly shared sequence variants was a sequencing artifact. Most observed TCR sequences were rare, whereas some public TCRs were detected in many donors. Presence/absence analyses rested on an assumption that sequencing depth was roughly uniform across donors.

Trimming pared 3 bases from V and 0 bases from J, leaving 19 bases between. The CDR3 runs to 18 residues. Germline V gives CDR1 SGHTA, CDR2 FQGTGA. Primers for the PCR totalled 60 Vbeta and 13 Jbeta. Some clones are missing from TCRdb's copy, which holds only in-frame ones; the method was immunoSEQ multiplex PCR. The sample holds around 170,000 clones, approximately 82% seen once. The sequenced sample was PBMCs. This chain joins TRBV7-3 and TRBJ2-3; D may be TRBD2 (5 bases). The sequence was obtained from a male donor in good health and CMV-seronegative. The CDR3 nucleotides read TGTGCCAGCAGCTTCTTCGAGGGAGCAGTTTTTAGCACAGATACGCAGTATTTT. Translating it yields CASSFFEGAVFSTDTQYF.